Below, 9 T cell receptor beta chains from the same sample are listed, as sequenced in a study of T cells after yellow fever vaccination. TCRdb processed the 5' RACE reads anew with MiXCR; each CDR3 protein has one entry. The table includes fewer than 650,000 distinct CDR3 sequences, 21% detected once. The sample was PBMCs, taken 21 days after the first yellow fever vaccination. These receptors were taken from a man younger than 30 who received the YFV17D yellow fever vaccine.

This clonotype occurred a few times. V and J are TRBV21-1 and TRBJ1-5; the DNA was not compared with TRBD1, the D call given in the table. TRBV21-1 represents a pseudogene. The CDR3 has 19 amino acids. CDR3 sequence (DNA): TGTGCCAGCAGCAAAGACGGGGAGTGGGTACGGGGGGGCAATCAGCCCCAGCATTTT. Encoded protein: CASSKDGEWVRGGNQPQHF.

This clonotype was found a few times. The rearrangement uses TRBV1 and TRBJ2-7. TRBV1 is annotated as a pseudogene. The CDR3 sequence is 17 residues long. CDR3 protein: CTSSQVIWGYHSYEQYV. As DNA, the CDR3 is TGCACCAGCAGCCAAGTAATCTGGGGATACCACTCCTACGAGCAGTACGTC.

CDR3 DNA sequence: TGCAGCGGCTCGGACAGGGGGAGCTTTCGGACCCAGTACTTC. Its translation: CSGSDRGSFRTQYF. The V gene is TRBV29-1, the J gene TRBJ2-5; TRBD1 matches 10 bases. After removal of 7 bases from V and 7 bases from J, the junction contained 12 bases not matched to a gene. Germline values: CDR1 SQVTM, CDR2 ANQGSEA. The CDR3 sequence is 14 residues long.

The J gene is TRBJ2-5, the V gene TRBV10-3; 7 nucleotides match TRBD2. Losses at the gene ends were 6 bases for V and 4 bases for J; bases not matched to a gene: 17. Germline CDR1 is ENHRY and CDR2 is SYGVKD. This CDR3 is built from 17 residues. In nucleotides, the CDR3 is TGTGCCATCAGCTCACTCAGGGCGGGGGATGTATCAGAGACCCAGTACTTC. This gives the protein CAISSLRAGDVSETQYF.

This chain links TRBV7-2 with TRBJ1-1; 8 bases are a match to TRBD1. This CDR3 has 15 amino acids. V shed 8 bases, J shed 3 bases, and the junction held 11 bases outside the gene matches. Germline assignment: CDR1 SGHTA and CDR2 FQGNSA. The CDR3 reads CASQGAISGYTEAFF. Written as DNA, the CDR3 is TGTGCCAGCCAGGGGGCTATTTCGGGGTACACTGAAGCTTTCTTT.

This sequence joins TRBV6-5 and TRBJ2-7; 7 nucleotides agree with TRBD1. The germline gives CDR1 MNHEY, CDR2 SVGAGI. The CDR3 consists of 14 residues. With V trimmed by 2 bases and J by 6 bases, 7 bases remained unmatched. In DNA form, the CDR3 reads TGTGCCAGCAGTTACGATACCGACAGGGTCGAGCAGTACTTC. Encoded protein: CASSYDTDRVEQYF.

The sample holds a few counts of this clonotype. The chain recombines TRBV4-2 with TRBJ2-1; TRBD2 matches 12 bases. V shed 7 bases, J shed 4 bases, and the junction held 8 bases outside the gene matches. The germline V gene has CDR1 LGHNA and CDR2 YNFKEQ. This CDR3 has 16 amino acids. CDR3: CASTLAGGLSYNEQFF. In nucleotides, the CDR3 is TGTGCCAGCACCCTAGCGGGGGGGCTCTCATACAATGAGCAGTTCTTC.

The V gene is TRBV20-1, the J gene TRBJ2-5; possible D gene TRBD2, 5 bases. CDR3 size: 12 residues. The germline gives CDR1 DFQATT, CDR2 SNEGSKA (reference sequence). Trimming cost V 6 bases and J 5 bases, with 13 bases left between them. In nucleotides, the CDR3 is TGCAGTGCCCACGGGGTTTCGGAGACCCAGTACTTC. Amino acids: CSAHGVSETQYF.

V gene TRBV3-1 combines with J gene TRBJ1-2; a possible D gene is TRBD1 (6 bases). V lost 0 bases to trimming and J lost 8 bases, with 13 bases between them. This CDR3 has 14 residues. CDR1 and CDR2 (germline): LGHDT, YNNKEL (reference sequence). CDR3 bases: TGTGCCAGCAGCCAAGACATGGGGGCCTGGGGCTACACCTTC. Its protein product is CASSQDMGAWGYTF.